The clone carrying this TCR beta chain was observed a few times. Its antigen is not identified. CDR3 size: 15 residues. V lost 5 bases, J lost 8 bases, and 8 bases stayed unmatched. The use of a sample-barcoded 5' primer and a J-beta primer mix characterized a second PCR of about 6 to 11 cycles. TCRdb used MiXCR to reprocess the 5' RACE reads, holding one entry per CDR3 protein. Among roughly 1,800,000 distinct CDR3 sequences listed, roughly 50% were seen once. The data were obtained in a study of blood T cells in healthy people across ages. Study observations and caveats: As age increased, TCR beta diversity per million T cells fell in a roughly linear fashion.

The TCR sequence derives from a woman aged 40 to 50 in good health. Sequences were obtained from blood. The chain joins TRBV12-3 or TRBV12-4 to TRBJ1-6, with TRBD1 identical over 8 bases. The CDR3 DNA is TGTGCCAGCAGTCCCTCGGGACAGGCTTATTCACCCCTCCACTTT. Its translation: CASSPSGQAYSPLHF.